This TCR beta chain was documented in a study of radiation and T cells in renal cell carcinoma. Study-wide points: From baseline, blood top tumor clonotypes peaked at 2 weeks post-radiation.

The data were produced by immunoSEQ multiplex PCR, yet TCRdb's version contains in-frame clones alone and is incomplete. The sample lists approximately 150,000 clones, less than 85% occurring once. This sample's time point: baseline pretreatment blood. Treatment given: 15 Gy SBRT to primary tumor, nephrectomy 4 weeks later. After SBRT, blood was collected at 2 and 4 weeks, plus baseline. Clear cell pathology was present in this patient's renal cell carcinoma. About this clone itself: As yet, its antigen is unknown.

This receptor was obtained from a woman aged 45-65 years with renal cell carcinoma. The sequencing here drew on blood, taken from a patient whose treatment included radiotherapy and nephrectomy.

CDR3 protein: CAWSKTGGKETQYF. The CDR3 DNA is TGTGCCTGGAGTAAGACAGGGGGAAAGGAGACCCAGTACTTC. The V gene is TRBV30, the J gene TRBJ2-5; 9 positions agree with TRBD1. V lost 2 bases, J lost 5 bases, and 6 bases stayed unmatched. Germline V CDR1 and CDR2: GTSNPN, SVGIG (reference sequence). This CDR3 has 14 amino acids. The full variable domain, its missing parts supplied by reference TRBV30 and TRBJ2-5, is SQTIHQWPATLVQPVGSPLSLECTVEGTSNPNLYWYRQAAGRGLQLLFYSVGIGQISSEVPQNLSASRPQDRQFILSSKKLLLSDSGFYLCAWSKTGGKETQYFGPGTRLLVL.